The present T cell receptor (beta chain) was sequenced within a study of blood T cell repertoires in COVID-19. On the study more broadly: Samples came from the United States, Italy and Spain, spanning acute and convalescent COVID-19.

The table came from immunoSEQ multiplex PCR; TCRdb's copy has only in-frame clones and leaves some out. The sample records 150,000 or so clones, about 87% being singletons. This CDR3 is 14 amino acids long. J lost 7 bases, V lost 0 bases, and 4 bases had no gene match. CDR1 and CDR2 from the germline V gene are MNHEY and SMNVEV (reference sequence). The sample holds one count of this clone. The material sequenced was peripheral blood. The clonotype comes from a man aged 60 to 75 with acute or convalescent COVID-19. The chain couples TRBV27 to TRBJ2-7, with TRBD2 matching 9 bases. CDR3 residues: CASSLSASGNEQYF. The CDR3 DNA reads as TGTGCCAGCAGTTTATCGGCTAGCGGGAATGAGCAGTACTTC.